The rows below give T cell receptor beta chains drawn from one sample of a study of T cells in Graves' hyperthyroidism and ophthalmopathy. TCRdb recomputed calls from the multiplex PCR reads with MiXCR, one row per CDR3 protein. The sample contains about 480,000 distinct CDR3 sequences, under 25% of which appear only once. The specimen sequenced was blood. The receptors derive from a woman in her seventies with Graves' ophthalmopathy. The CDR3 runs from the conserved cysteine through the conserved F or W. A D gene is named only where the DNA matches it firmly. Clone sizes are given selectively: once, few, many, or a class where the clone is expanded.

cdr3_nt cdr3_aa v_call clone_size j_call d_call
TGTGCCAGCAGCTTAACAGGGGATGAAGCTTTCTTT CASSLTGDEAFF TRBV28 . TRBJ1-1 TRBD1
TGTGCCAGTAGTATAGACAACAGGGGGCTTGAAGCTTTCTTT CASSIDNRGLEAFF TRBV19 . TRBJ1-1 TRBD1
TGTGCCAGCAGCTTAGTGGCGACAGAGGGTACGTATCAGCCCCAGCATTTT CASSLVATEGTYQPQHF TRBV7-9 . TRBJ1-5 .
. CASSFYICSAPRGRGNEQFF TRBV7-8 . TRBJ2-1 .
TGTGCCAGCAGTTTCCAGGGGGTCGGCGAGACCCAGTACTTC CASSFQGVGETQYF TRBV27 . TRBJ2-5 TRBD1
TGTGCCAGCAGTTTCTCGGACCCTCCCGGGGGTGAGCAGTTCTTC CASSFSDPPGGEQFF TRBV12-3/TRBV12-4 few TRBJ2-1 .
TGTGCCAGCAGCCCGAAGGGGGCGGGAAACAATGAGCAGTTCTTC CASSPKGAGNNEQFF TRBV7-9 . TRBJ2-1 .
TGTGCCAGCAGTTTAGCTAGACTAGCGGGAGGTGGGTACAATGAGCAGTTCTTC CASSLARLAGGGYNEQFF TRBV12-3/TRBV12-4 many TRBJ2-1 TRBD2
TGTGCCAGCGGAAGCTCAAGCTCCTATAATTCACCCCTCCACTTT CASGSSSSYNSPLHF TRBV12-3/TRBV12-4 . TRBJ1-6 .
TGTGCCAGTAGTATATTGGGGCCCGACTCTGGAAACACCATATATTTT CASSILGPDSGNTIYF TRBV19 few TRBJ1-3 .
TGTGCCACCAGTGATCTGAACGGACAGGGGCTAAGGGATGAGCAGTTCTTC CATSDLNGQGLRDEQFF TRBV24-1 . TRBJ2-1 TRBD1
TGCAGCGTCTCCCCTAGGCTCTACCAAGAGACCCAGTACTTC CSVSPRLYQETQYF TRBV29-1 few TRBJ2-5 .
TGTGCCAGCAGTGAGAGGGAGACAGAGGACAACTCACCCCTCCACTTT CASSERETEDNSPLHF TRBV2 many TRBJ1-6 .
TGTGCCTGGAGTCCGGCCTCGGGCTACGAGCAGTACTTC CAWSPASGYEQYF TRBV30 once TRBJ2-7 .
TGTGCCAGTAGTATAGAGCGGAACACTGAAGCTTTCTTT CASSIERNTEAFF TRBV19 . TRBJ1-1 .
TGCAGTGCTACTCTAGGGGGAGTTCCCTACGAGCAGTACTTC CSATLGGVPYEQYF TRBV20-1 . TRBJ2-7 .
TGTGCCAGCAGTTACCTAGGCGCGAACACTGAAGCTTTCTTT CASSYLGANTEAFF TRBV6-5 many TRBJ1-1 .
TGTGCCAGCAGACTAGGGGGCAATGAGCAGTTCTTC CASRLGGNEQFF TRBV11-2 many TRBJ2-1 .
TGTGCCAGCAGTACCTGGGACAGAGATATTAATCAGCCCCAGCATTTT CASSTWDRDINQPQHF TRBV6-2/TRBV6-3 many TRBJ1-5 TRBD1
TGCAGTGCTACCGGGACTAGCGGGTCCTACAATGAGCAGTTCTTC CSATGTSGSYNEQFF TRBV20-1 . TRBJ2-1 TRBD2
TGTGCCACCGAGGGGGCCGGGGAGCTGTTTTTT CATEGAGELFF TRBV6-1 few TRBJ2-2 .
TGTGCCAGCAGCTCTCTAGCGCCTGAGCAGTTCTTC CASSSLAPEQFF TRBV7-9 few TRBJ2-1 .
TGCAGTGCCAATCCCGGAGAGGGTCCGGGGGAGCAGTACTTC CSANPGEGPGEQYF TRBV20-1 many TRBJ2-7 .